This TCR beta chain was identified in a study of shared clonotypes between healthy human individuals (dated by TCRdb to the early 2020s). As for the study more broadly: A few men and two women, aged 18 to 49 years, made up the cohort. Blood TCR repertoires of several healthy adults were deeply sequenced to estimate repertoire size and the extent of clonotype sharing between individuals. Different laboratories and diverse techniques were used to prepare libraries and sequence TCR repertoires, to increase sequencing depth and limit assay-specific biases. Per donor, leukapheresis produced somewhere between about 0.94 and 9.5 billion PBMCs. Study-wide conclusions, independent of this receptor: Sampling was restricted to blood, and TCR repertoires in tissue are likely to differ from TCR repertoires in blood. Because the study included only a small number of donors, the genetic and exposure-history diversity represented was limited. Based on pairwise subsampling, the degree of clonotype sharing among donors was expected to be affected by sequencing depth.

The donors were healthy, HIV-negative adults with no recently reported acute infections or vaccinations. Every donor was a Caucasian adult living in Nashville, Tennessee, USA. For unsorted samples, around 90 million PBMCs were counted, and genomic DNA was extracted using the QIAamp DNA Blood Mini kit. Blood was obtained by leukapheresis, after which PBMCs were separated by Ficoll-Histopaque density gradient centrifugation and cryopreserved in liquid nitrogen vapor phase. About this clone itself: Its antigen specificity is not known. Base-call qualities are not available, and no considerably larger clone is one nucleotide away.

TCR CDR3 regions were amplified from genomic DNA by multiplex PCR using the deep immunoSEQ assay. For each cell subset, the extracted genomic DNA was distributed evenly across all wells of several immunoSEQ 96-well plates, and each plate served as one replicate. For unsorted PBMC, 300 ng genomic DNA, equal to 30,000 or so T cell genomes, was loaded into each replicate PCR. Unsorted PBMC genomic DNA was sequenced across ten immunoSEQ deep assay plates. Purified libraries were quantified with a Qubit 3.0 fluorometer, sized on a Bioanalyzer 2100, and re-quantified with the KAPA Library Quantification kit. A separate single-read 150-cycle Illumina NextSeq 550 flow cell was used to sequence each immunoSEQ 96-well plate. The study's processing was this. Because the immunoSEQ output included only junctional sequences and no quality scores, the filtering could not be the same as the filtering used for full-length reads. To assign V/J genes and CDR3, sequences were annotated against IMGT germline references using PyIR, a Python wrapper for IgBLAST v1.9. Reads were filtered out if the reads had weak V/J assignments (E-value above 1e-6), no CDR3, stop codons, out-of-frame junctions, or ambiguous translated residues. A V3J clonotype was defined by an identical inferred V gene, J gene, and CDR3 amino acid sequence. Percentage overlap between repertoires was calculated by dividing the number of shared unique clonotypes by the size of the smaller repertoire. RTK rarefaction, the Chao1 estimator, and Recon v2.1 estimates of unobserved clonotypes were used to assess repertoire richness. Not all clones reach the TCRdb copy of this immuneACCESS table, which keeps in-frame sequences only. Checked studies attribute under half of the gap to unresolved V genes and leave the rest unexplained. That table is the source of V, J and clone size, and D and trimming were worked out from the DNA. Present in this sample are hundreds of thousands of clones, roughly 72% of which were seen just once. 9.5% to 15% of the sample is held by the ten biggest clonotypes.

The sample was PBMCs. The receptor was derived from a middle-aged woman in good health. Some clones in this sample may be carry-over from other donors' samples.

CDR3 sequence: CASDGTSGRGGQFF. The base sequence is TGTGCCAGCGATGGGACTAGCGGGAGAGGAGGGCAGTTCTTC. Recombination connected TRBV2 to TRBJ2-1; the central 14 bases match TRBD2. CDR1 and CDR2, per the germline V gene, are SNHLY and FYNNEI. Counted from cysteine to phenylalanine, this CDR3 has 14 amino acids. The only DNA kept is the CDR3, 42 bases in frame from the first base. Trimming removed 8 bases from V and 12 bases from J; the gene matches leave 9 bases unexplained. Here the CDR3 is joined to the reference TRBV2 and TRBJ2-1 genes, and the full variable domain is: EPEVTQTPSHQVTQMGQEVILRCVPISNHLYFYWYRQILGQKVEFLVSFYNNEISEKSEIFDDQFSVERPDGSNFTLKIRSTKLEDSAMYFCASDGTSGRGGQFFGPGTRLTVL.